This passage covers 24 T cell receptor beta chains from one sample sequenced in a study of glioma-infiltrating T cells after dendritic cell vaccination. The protocol was immunoSEQ multiplex PCR, while the TCRdb copy is restricted to in-frame clones and leaves out a portion. This table has 75,000 to 95,000 clones, around 87% appearing once. Stated time point: after dendritic cell vaccination, including at tumor progression/relapse. The specimen was blood, collected after dendritic cell vaccination. All receptors derive from a human donor with glioblastoma.

V and J are TRBV30 and TRBJ1-2; no reliable D call. V lost 2 bases, J lost 3 bases, and 7 bases lay in between. The germline V gene has CDR1 GTSNPN and CDR2 SVGIG (reference sequence). The CDR3 has 12 residues. Here the CDR3 reads CAWSSEYYGYTF. The CDR3 DNA is TGTGCCTGGAGTTCCGAGTACTATGGCTACACCTTC.

This clone appeared a few times. The V and J genes are TRBV7-2 and TRBJ1-2; possible D gene TRBD1, 5 bases. V gave up 1 base and J gave up 0 bases, with 9 bases separating them. This CDR3 is built from 15 residues. Germline V CDR1 and CDR2: SGHTA, FQGNSA. Written as DNA, the CDR3 is TGTGCCAGCAGCTTAGGGGGCATAACTAACTATGGCTACACCTTC. This sequence encodes CASSLGGITNYGYTF.

The chain is built from TRBV5-1 and TRBJ1-4; possible D gene TRBD1, 6 bases. The CDR3 is made up of 14 amino acids. V lost 3 bases, J lost 8 bases, and 14 bases lay in between. The germline V gene has CDR1 SGHRS and CDR2 YFSETQ. CDR3 sequence reads: CASSSTGQEEKLFF. In nucleotides, the CDR3 is TGCGCCAGCAGCTCGACAGGTCAGGAAGAAAAACTGTTTTTT.

The rearrangement joins TRBV29-1 to TRBJ2-5; 12 positions agree with TRBD2. The CDR3 sequence is 13 residues long. The J segment lost 12 bases and the V segment lost 7 bases, leaving 12 bases of the junction unmatched. Germline V gene sequence: CDR1 SQVTM, CDR2 ANQGSEA. For the CDR3, the DNA is TGCAGCGCTTCGACTAGCGGGGGCGCGTACAAGTACTTC. It translates to CSASTSGGAYKYF. Full variable domain (outside the CDR3, taken from reference TRBV29-1 and TRBJ2-5): SAVISQKPSRDICQRGTSLTIQCQVDSQVTMMFWYRQQPGQSLTLIATANQGSEATYESGFVIDKFPISRPNLTFSTLTVSNMSPEDSSIYLCSASTSGGAYKYFGPGTRLLVL.

The rearrangement joins TRBV5-4 to TRBJ2-5; tentatively, D is TRBD2 (5 bases). The length of the CDR3 is 14 residues. Germline CDR1 is SGHNT and CDR2 is YYREEE (reference sequence). V was clipped by 4 bases and J by 2 bases, with 12 bases between them. The CDR3 region has the DNA TGTGCCAGCAGCCGGGCGGCGGGTCAAGAGACCCAGTACTTC. Its protein is CASSRAAGQETQYF. Variable domain in full (rest from reference TRBV5-4 and TRBJ2-5): ETGVTQSPTHLIKTRGQQVTLRCSSQSGHNTVSWYQQALGQGPQFIFQYYREEENGRGNFPPRFSGLQFPNYSSELNVNALELDDSALYLCASSRAAGQETQYFGPGTRLLVL.

The rearrangement uses TRBV7-9 and TRBJ1-1; D may be TRBD1 (5 bases). Trimming took 3 bases from V and 1 from J, leaving 9 bases between them. CDR3 length: 14 amino acids. CDR1 and CDR2 (germline): SEHNR, FQNEAQ (reference sequence). The CDR3 here is CASSFGRANTEAFF. The CDR3 DNA is TGTGCCAGCAGCTTCGGCAGGGCGAACACTGAAGCTTTCTTT.

V is TRBV5-1 and J is TRBJ2-7, with 9 positions matching TRBD1. Looked up from germline, CDR1 is SGHRS and CDR2 is YFSETQ. The ends lost 3 bases at V and 3 bases at J; junction bases unmatched: 7. The CDR3 consists of 15 residues. The CDR3 DNA reads as TGCGCCAGCAGCTATCCGGGACAGGGTCTCTACGAGCAGTACTTC. As protein: CASSYPGQGLYEQYF.

The chain employs TRBV10-2 and TRBJ1-2; tentatively, D is TRBD1 (6 bases). V gave up 8 bases and J gave up 6 bases, with 13 bases separating them. The CDR3 consists of 12 residues. Looked up from germline, CDR1 is WSHSY and CDR2 is SAAADI. CDR3 amino acids: CASLVGAHGYTF. The CDR3 region has the DNA TGCGCCAGCCTAGTGGGGGCCCATGGCTACACCTTC.

The chain is built from TRBV18 and TRBJ2-7, with 9 bases aligning to TRBD1. Unmatched junction bases numbered 5, after V lost 3 bases and J lost 2 bases. The CDR3 consists of 15 residues. Per the germline V gene, CDR1 is KGHSH and CDR2 is LQKENI. The CDR3 region has the DNA TGTGCCAGCTCACCGACAGGGGGACAGGCCTACGAGCAGTACTTC. This gives the protein CASSPTGGQAYEQYF.

The V call is TRBV5-6, the J call TRBJ2-2; a possible D gene is TRBD2 (7 bases). Germline lookup yields CDR1 SGHDT and CDR2 YYEEEE. There are 15 residues in the CDR3. V lost 4 bases and J lost 4, with 14 bases in between. The CDR3 region is CASSTGGQGTGELFF. Written as DNA, the CDR3 is TGTGCCAGCAGCACGGGGGGCCAGGGCACCGGGGAGCTGTTTTTT.

This chain uses TRBV27 with TRBJ2-7; 8 bases line up with TRBD2. The CDR3 has 13 amino acids. Trimming took 6 bases from V and 4 from J; bases not matched to a gene: 5. The germline V gene has CDR1 MNHEY and CDR2 SMNVEV (reference sequence). The CDR3 DNA follows: TGTGCCAGCAGCCGAGCGGGAGTTTACGAGCAGTACTTC. Translating gives CASSRAGVYEQYF.

J is TRBJ2-2 and V is TRBV5-1, with TRBD1 matching over 7 bases. The CDR3 extends over 14 amino acids. Trimming took 6 bases from V and 3 from J; bases not matched to a gene: 5. Germline CDR1 SGHRS, CDR2 YFSETQ. The CDR3 sequence: CASTPDRDTGELFF. The CDR3 nucleotides are TGCGCCAGCACCCCAGACAGGGACACCGGGGAGCTGTTTTTT.

The rearrangement links TRBV10-1 to TRBJ2-1; the match to TRBD2 covers 10 bases. The CDR3 is 14 residues long. The J segment lost 9 bases and the V segment lost 4 bases, leaving 6 bases of the junction unmatched. CDR1 and CDR2 (germline): WNHNN, SYGVQD (reference sequence). DNA for the CDR3: TGCGCCAGCAGTGCTAGCGGGGGTGGAGGTGAGCAGTTCTTC. Its translation: CASSASGGGGEQFF.

The CDR3 loop is CASSERGSLLMTQHF. CDR3 nucleotide sequence: TGTGCCAGCAGTGAAAGGGGCAGCCTCCTCATGACCCAGCATTTT. The V gene is TRBV2, the J gene TRBJ1-5, with D perhaps matching TRBD1 (5 bases). The V end lost 2 bases, the J end lost 11 bases, and 19 bases lay between the germline ends. The CDR3 sequence is 15 residues long. Germline V CDR1 and CDR2: SNHLY, FYNNEI.

This rearrangement joins TRBV5-4 to TRBJ1-1; no clear D. Trimming shortened V by 4 bases and J by 4 bases, and 14 bases separated the two germline ends. The germline V gene has CDR1 SGHNT and CDR2 YYREEE (reference sequence). The CDR3 has 14 residues. The chain's CDR3 is CASSATGKITEAFF. The CDR3 DNA sequence: TGTGCCAGCAGCGCGACCGGGAAAATCACTGAAGCTTTCTTT.

The chain is built from TRBV15 and TRBJ1-3; 8 bases match TRBD1. The CDR3 covers 16 residues. The V and J ends lost 3 bases and 1 base, in that order; junction bases with no gene match: 5. CDR1 and CDR2 from the germline V gene are LNHNV and YYDKDF (reference sequence). CDR3 sequence: CATSRTGALSGNTIYF. The CDR3 region has the DNA TGTGCCACCAGCAGGACAGGGGCCTTATCTGGAAACACCATATATTTT.

The chain joins TRBV7-3 to TRBJ2-2; D is possibly TRBD2 (5 bases). The CDR3 has 15 amino acids. In germline, CDR1 is SGHTA, CDR2 FQGTGA. Deletions cut 2 bases from V and 1 base from J, with 8 bases between. CDR3 in amino acids: CASSLEGLNTGELFF. CDR3 DNA: TGTGCCAGCAGCTTAGAGGGATTGAACACCGGGGAGCTGTTTTTT.

J is TRBJ2-3 and V is TRBV7-8, with TRBD2 matching 13 bases. V was pared by 6 bases and J by 4 bases, with 13 bases of the junction left unmatched. Germline CDR1 reads SGHVS; CDR2 reads FQNEAQ. CDR3 length: 18 amino acids. The CDR3: CASSYLDGLAGVSDTQYF. CDR3 DNA: TGTGCCAGCAGTTATTTGGACGGACTAGCGGGAGTCTCAGATACGCAGTATTTT.

This CDR3 reads CASSFGGGRAPQYF. The CDR3 DNA follows: TGCGCCAGCAGCTTCGGGGGGGGACGGGCACCTCAGTACTTC. V gene TRBV5-1 combines with J gene TRBJ2-4, with TRBD2 matching over 8 bases. V lost 2 bases, J lost 12 bases, and 10 bases stayed unmatched. The CDR3 has 14 residues. Germline V gene data show CDR1 as SGHRS and CDR2 as YFSETQ.

The chain recombines TRBV7-6 with TRBJ2-2; 7 nucleotides match TRBD1. CDR1 and CDR2 (germline): SGHVS, FNYEAQ. This CDR3 comprises 17 residues. Losses at the gene ends were 1 base for V and 0 bases for J; bases not matched to a gene: 5. The CDR3 here is CASSLVSRGSNTGELFF. The CDR3 coding sequence is TGTGCCAGCAGCTTAGTTTCCAGGGGGTCGAACACCGGGGAGCTGTTTTTT.

This rearrangement joins TRBV5-1 to TRBJ2-6; 8 positions agree with TRBD1. CDR3 size: 16 residues. From germline, CDR1 is SGHRS and CDR2 YFSETQ. The ends lost 4 bases at V and 2 bases at J; junction bases unmatched: 5. CDR3 amino acids: CASSPPDRAGANVLTF. In DNA form, the CDR3 reads TGCGCCAGCAGCCCCCCGGACAGGGCTGGGGCCAACGTCCTGACTTTC.

This clone was seen just once. The chain joins TRBV4-2 to TRBJ1-2; D is undetermined. Germline values: CDR1 LGHNA, CDR2 YNFKEQ. CDR3 length: 16 amino acids. Trimming cost V 0 bases and J 2 bases, with 13 bases left between them. As DNA, the CDR3 is TGTGCCAGCAGCCAAGAGGCAGCGAAACTCAACTATGGCTACACCTTC. This translates into CASSQEAAKLNYGYTF.

The V call is TRBV7-2, the J call TRBJ1-5; D gene uncertain. CDR3 size: 14 residues. The V gene lost 0 bases and the J gene lost 4 bases, with 7 bases spanning the gap. CDR1 is SGHTA and CDR2 is FQGNSA in the germline V gene. Written as DNA, the CDR3 is TGTGCCAGCAGCTTAGCCAGCGTAAATCAGCCCCAGCATTTT. Its protein product is CASSLASVNQPQHF.

This chain connects TRBV6-5 to TRBJ1-1; D not resolved. CDR1 and CDR2 from the germline V gene are MNHEY and SVGAGI. The CDR3 consists of 12 residues. Trimming cost V 4 bases and J 6 bases, with 9 bases left between them. The CDR3 spells CASSWLGAEAFF. In DNA, the CDR3 is TGTGCCAGCAGTTGGTTGGGAGCTGAAGCTTTCTTT.